The T cell receptor beta chain described here comes from a study of OX40 agonist ivuxolimab in advanced cancers. The CDR3 extends over 14 amino acids. Trimming shortened V by 3 bases and J by 1 base, and 10 bases separated the two germline ends. Germline CDR1 SEHNR, CDR2 FQNEAQ (reference sequence). Assay: immunoSEQ multiplex PCR; the TCRdb copy retains only in-frame clones and omits some. This table has tens of thousands of clones, 70% to 90% appearing once. Samples were taken at baseline and on day 1 of cycles 4 and 7. The starting material was CD4+ or CD8+ T cells sorted from blood, obtained in a trial of the OX40 agonist ivuxolimab. The sequence was collected from an adult with an advanced solid tumor such as melanoma, head and neck, liver or kidney cancer. The chain links TRBV7-9 to TRBJ2-7; D gene uncertain. The DNA for the CDR3 is TGTGCCAGCAGCTTGATGGCAGAATCCTACGAGCAGTACTTC. Amino acid sequence: CASSLMAESYEQYF.